A single T cell receptor beta chain is shown here with its context. Given the absence of the conserved phenylalanine or tryptophan at the CDR3 end, a read error is likely. The data originate from a study of blood T cells in healthy people across ages. Then a second PCR, running roughly 7 to 11 cycles, was carried out with a sample-barcoded 5' primer and a J-beta primer mix. A single record per CDR3 protein comes from TCRdb applying MiXCR to the 5' RACE reads. The sample yields just under 900,000 distinct CDR3 sequences, more than 25% seen once. The CDR3 length is 15 residues. Trimming took off 0 bases at V and 7 bases at J, with 13 bases between the two ends. Germline assignment: CDR1 SGHTA and CDR2 FQGNSA.

The chain recombines TRBV7-2 with TRBJ2-1, with D possibly matching TRBD1 (6 bases). The material sequenced was blood. The clonotype originates from a woman aged 80 or over in good health. CDR3 region: CASSLAGTSKNEQFI. CDR3 bases: TGTGCCAGCAGCTTAGCAGGGACAAGCAAGAATGAGCAGTTCATC.